This T cell receptor (beta chain) was identified during a study of CD8 T cells in Susac syndrome. Study-wide context: Susac syndrome patients were untreated, on corticosteroids with some adding intravenous immunoglobulin, or on intravenous immunoglobulin only.

Random hexamers primed reverse transcription of about 0.5 to 1 ug RNA. TCRdb fed the immunoSEQ multiplex PCR reads into MiXCR, producing one record per CDR3 protein. The sample contains fewer than 200,000 distinct CDR3 sequences, roughly 91% of which appear only once. Germline assignment: CDR1 DFQATT and CDR2 SNEGSKA (reference sequence). The CDR3 loop spans 13 amino acids. With 6 bases removed from V and 7 bases from J, the gap between germline ends came to 16 bases. Sequences were obtained from CD4+ T cells from PBMCs. V gene TRBV20-1 combines with J gene TRBJ1-5; weak D call: TRBD1 (6 bases). The source is a human donor with Susac syndrome. CDR3 coding DNA: TGCAGTGCCCAAACAGGACAGTTACAGCCCCAGCATTTT. It encodes CSAQTGQLQPQHF.